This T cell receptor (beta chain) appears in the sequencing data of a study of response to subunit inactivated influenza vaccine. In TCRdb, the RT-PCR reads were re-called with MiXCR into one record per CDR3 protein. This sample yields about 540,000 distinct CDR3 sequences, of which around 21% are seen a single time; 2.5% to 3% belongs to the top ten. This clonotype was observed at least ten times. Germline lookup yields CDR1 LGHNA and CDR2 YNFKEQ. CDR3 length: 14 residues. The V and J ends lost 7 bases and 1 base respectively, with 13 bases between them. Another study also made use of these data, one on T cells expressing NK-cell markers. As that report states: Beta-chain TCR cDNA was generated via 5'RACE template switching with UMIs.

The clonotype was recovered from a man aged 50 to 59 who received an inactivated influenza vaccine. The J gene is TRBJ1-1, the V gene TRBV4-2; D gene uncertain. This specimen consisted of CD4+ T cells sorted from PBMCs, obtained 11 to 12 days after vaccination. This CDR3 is CASISGASNTEAFF. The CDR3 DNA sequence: TGTGCCAGCATTTCCGGCGCTTCGAACACTGAAGCTTTCTTT.